The 9 T cell receptor beta chains reported below all come from one sample, sequenced in a study of T cell responses to AZD1222 COVID-19 vaccine. Data came from immunoSEQ multiplex PCR; TCRdb stores just in-frame clones and leaves some out. The table includes about 150,000 clones, more than 85% detected once. Specimen: peripheral blood, collected after recovery from COVID-19. Receptors originate from an adult who had recovered from COVID-19.

This chain joins TRBV28 and TRBJ2-5, with D perhaps matching TRBD2 (6 bases). Per the germline V gene, CDR1 is MDHEN and CDR2 is SYDVKM. This CDR3 comprises 15 residues. The V and J ends lost 1 base and 4 bases respectively, with 13 bases between them. The CDR3 DNA follows: TGTGCCAGCAGTTTATCAGGAGGGAACGCAGAGACCCAGTACTTC. Its translation is CASSLSGGNAETQYF.

The sample holds one count of this clone. The chain couples TRBV19 to TRBJ2-7; no firm D call. V lost 2 bases and J lost 0, with 5 bases in between. The CDR3 consists of 13 residues. Germline V gives CDR1 LNHDA, CDR2 SQIVND (reference sequence). The CDR3 here is CASSIFISYEQYF. The CDR3 nucleotides read TGTGCCAGTAGTATATTCATCTCCTACGAGCAGTACTTC.

The chain combines TRBV9 with TRBJ2-3; no definite D call. With 6 bases removed from V and 1 base from J, the gap between germline ends came to 9 bases. The CDR3 consists of 13 residues. Germline values: CDR1 SGDLS, CDR2 YYNGEE. The CDR3 is CASTKDGTDTQYF. As DNA, the CDR3 is TGTGCCAGCACTAAGGATGGCACAGATACGCAGTATTTT.

The chain is built from TRBV15 and TRBJ1-1, with D maybe TRBD1 (5 bases). Germline V gene lookup returns CDR1 LNHNV and CDR2 YYDKDF (reference sequence). The ends were cut back, 1 base at V and 5 bases at J, with 8 bases in the middle. The CDR3 spans 13 residues. For the CDR3, the DNA is TGTGCCACCAGCAGAGGGGGGTGGACTGAAGCTTTCTTT. This codes for CATSRGGWTEAFF.

The chain recombines TRBV5-6 with TRBJ2-5; no reliable D call. The V gene's germline CDR1 is SGHDT and CDR2 YYEEEE. The CDR3 sequence is 13 residues long. The germline V and J ends were trimmed by 0 bases and 3 bases, with 6 bases remaining between them. In DNA form, the CDR3 reads TGTGCCAGCAGCTTGGCTACGGAAGAGACCCAGTACTTC. Amino acid sequence: CASSLATEETQYF.

This chain connects TRBV5-8 to TRBJ1-6, with D unresolved. The CDR3 consists of 14 residues. V lost 1 base to trimming and J lost 7 bases, with 9 bases between them. Germline assignment: CDR1 SGHTS and CDR2 YDEGEE. Here the CDR3 DNA reads TGTGCCAGCAGCTTGAGGGATGTAAATTCACCCCTCCACTTT. It translates to CASSLRDVNSPLHF.

J is TRBJ2-1 and V is TRBV14; a weak D match, TRBD2 (7 bases). CDR1 is SGHDN and CDR2 is FVKESK in the germline V gene. The CDR3 has 13 residues. V was clipped by 1 base and J by 10 bases, with 11 bases between them. The CDR3 DNA reads as TGTGCCAGCAGCCAAGTAAGGGGGGGGGAGCAGTTCTTC. Protein product: CASSQVRGGEQFF.

The chain recombines TRBV28 with TRBJ2-7, with TRBD2 matching 7 bases. Germline V gene lookup returns CDR1 MDHEN and CDR2 SYDVKM. The CDR3 sequence is 14 residues long. Trimming removed 8 bases from V and 2 bases from J; junction bases left unmatched: 9. CDR3 region: CASLKGRGAYEQYF. In DNA, the CDR3 is TGTGCCAGCCTTAAAGGGAGGGGTGCCTACGAGCAGTACTTC. The entire variable domain, with the rest obtained from reference TRBV28 and TRBJ2-7, is as follows: DVKVTQSSRYLVKRTGEKVFLECVQDMDHENMFWYRQDPGLGLRLIYFSYDVKMKEKGDIPEGYSVSREKKERFSLILESASTNQTSMYLCASLKGRGAYEQYFGPGTRLTVT.

The rearrangement uses TRBV7-2 and TRBJ1-2, with a possible D match to TRBD1 (6 bases). The CDR3 has 16 residues. Germline V CDR1 and CDR2: SGHTA, FQGNSA. V was pared by 8 bases and J by 4 bases, with 23 bases between. The CDR3 DNA sequence: TGTGCCAGCGAAAAAAAACAGGGACCCCTTCGCTATGGCTACACCTTC. This translates into CASEKKQGPLRYGYTF.